Below are 20 T cell receptor beta chains sequenced from a single sample in a study of T cells in Graves' hyperthyroidism and ophthalmopathy. RNA transcripts gave rise to amplified TCR beta CDR3 regions. HTBI primers drove first-round RT-PCR of the TCR CDR3. TCRdb processed the multiplex PCR reads anew with MiXCR; each CDR3 protein has one entry. In the table there are 350,000 or so distinct CDR3 sequences, 15% to 20% of which are singletons. The sequenced sample consisted of blood. All receptors derive from a woman aged 40 to 55 with Graves' ophthalmopathy.

Many counts were recorded for this clonotype. V usage is TRBV5-1 and J usage is TRBJ2-2, with D perhaps being TRBD1 or TRBD2 (5 bases each). The V end was cut by 0 bases, the J end by 4 bases, with 13 bases between. Looked up from germline, CDR1 is SGHRS and CDR2 is YFSETQ. The CDR3 contains 16 residues. The CDR3 loop reads CASSLAGDRVTGELFF. Written as DNA, the CDR3 is TGCGCCAGCAGCTTGGCCGGGGACCGAGTCACCGGGGAGCTGTTTTTT.

This clonotype was counted at least ten times. The gene calls are TRBV9 and TRBJ1-2; 8 bases match TRBD1. Trimming cost V 1 base and J 2 bases; bases outside gene matches: 7. CDR1 and CDR2 from the germline V gene are SGDLS and YYNGEE. The CDR3 is made up of 16 amino acids. DNA for the CDR3: TGTGCCAGCAGCGTAACCGGGACAGGAACAAACTATGGCTACACCTTC. Amino acid sequence: CASSVTGTGTNYGYTF. Based on the CDR3 plus reference TRBV9 and TRBJ1-2, the full variable domain is DSGVTQTPKHLITATGQRVTLRCSPRSGDLSVYWYQQSLDQGLQFLIQYYNGEERAKGNILERFSAQQFPDLHSELNLSSLELGDSALYFCASSVTGTGTNYGYTFGSGTRLTVV.

As for this clonotype: This likely comes from a read error, as the CDR3 has no conserved phenylalanine or tryptophan at its end. The gene calls are TRBV20-1 and TRBJ2-5; D remains ambiguous. The germline CDR1 and CDR2 sequences are DFQATT and SNEGSKA (reference sequence). The CDR3 has 12 amino acids. Trimming stripped 4 bases from V and 2 bases from J, with 8 bases between. CDR3 loop: CSAIDIQETQYL. DNA of the CDR3: TGCAGTGCTATCGACATTCAAGAGACCCAGTACCTC.

This clonotype was counted many times. The gene calls are TRBV6-5 and TRBJ1-2; D unresolved. Trimming removed 7 bases at V and 4 bases at J, with 16 bases between. Per germline, CDR1 MNHEY and CDR2 SVGAGI. The CDR3 runs 14 residues. The CDR3 nucleotides read TGTGCCAGCACCCGTACTGGATTATCCTATGGCTACACCTTC. As protein: CASTRTGLSYGYTF.

Remarks on this clonotype: An end of the junction does not agree with germline; a read error may underlie this. The V call is TRBV9, the J call TRBJ2-1; 11 bases are a match to TRBD2. The germline V gene encodes CDR1 SGDLS and CDR2 YYNGEE. CDR3 length equals 19 residues. The DNA of the CDR3 is TGTGCCAGCAGCGTAGTTAGCGGGAGGGGATCTTGGTCCTACAATGAGCAGTCCTTC. This gives the protein CASSVVSGRGSWSYNEQSF. Complete variable domain (other parts from reference TRBV9 and TRBJ2-1): DSGVTQTPKHLITATGQRVTLRCSPRSGDLSVYWYQQSLDQGLQFLIQYYNGEERAKGNILERFSAQQFPDLHSELNLSSLELGDSALYFCASSVVSGRGSWSYNEQSFGPGTRLTVL.

This clonotype appeared many times. The chain has TRBV5-6 and TRBJ2-2; 13 positions agree with TRBD2. The germline V gene encodes CDR1 SGHDT and CDR2 YYEEEE. This CDR3 is built from 17 residues. The trim removed 4 bases at V and 5 bases at J, leaving 8 bases unmatched. Written as DNA, the CDR3 is TGTGCCAGCAGCCCCGGACTAGCGGGAGCCCTAACCGGGGAGCTGTTTTTT. It is translated as CASSPGLAGALTGELFF.

This clonotype has at least ten counts. The V and J genes are TRBV4-2 and TRBJ2-4, with D perhaps matching TRBD2 (6 bases). Germline V CDR1 and CDR2: LGHNA, YNFKEQ. V gave up 5 bases and J gave up 4 bases, with 12 bases separating them. The CDR3 sequence is 14 residues long. The DNA of the CDR3 is TGTGCCAGCAGCGTAGAACGGGAGAAAAACATTCAGTACTTC. Its protein product is CASSVEREKNIQYF.

This clonotype was observed at least ten times. The rearrangement uses TRBV28 and TRBJ1-1; D is ambiguous. This CDR3 has 13 amino acids. The V end lost 4 bases, the J end lost 4 bases, and 10 bases lay between the germline ends. Germline CDR1 reads MDHEN; CDR2 reads SYDVKM. CDR3 sequence (DNA): TGTGCCAGCAGTTCCAGGATTATCACTGAAGCTTTCTTT. It specifies CASSSRIITEAFF.

This clonotype was seen ten or more times. This chain links TRBV30 with TRBJ1-1; 7 nucleotides align to TRBD1. Trimming removed 5 bases from V and 2 bases from J; junction bases left unmatched: 8. There are 14 residues in the CDR3. Germline V gives CDR1 GTSNPN, CDR2 SVGIG (reference sequence). CDR3 sequence: CAWDSGQLNTEAFF. CDR3 sequence (DNA): TGTGCCTGGGACTCGGGACAGCTAAACACTGAAGCTTTCTTT.

This chain links TRBV15 with TRBJ2-5, with 10 bases that match TRBD2. V dropped 4 bases and J dropped 1; count of bases not matched to a gene: 12. The germline V gene encodes CDR1 LNHNV and CDR2 YYDKDF (reference sequence). The CDR3 length is 18 residues. This CDR3 reads CATSISAGGPEFQETQYF. In nucleotides, the CDR3 is TGTGCCACCAGCATTTCAGCGGGAGGGCCTGAGTTCCAAGAGACCCAGTACTTC.

This clonotype was seen ten or more times. CDR3 coding DNA: TGTGCCAGCAGTTTACGTGGTCCGGGACTCGGTGGGGCCAACGTCCTGACTTTC. Translation: CASSLRGPGLGGANVLTF. The rearrangement uses TRBV27 and TRBJ2-6, with D possibly TRBD2 on 6 matching bases. V was pared by 2 bases and J by 3 bases, with 17 bases between. CDR3 length equals 18 residues. Germline V lookup: CDR1 MNHEY, CDR2 SMNVEV (reference sequence).

The rearrangement links TRBV28 to TRBJ1-2, with D unclear. The CDR3 sequence is 14 residues long. Trimming removed 3 bases from V and 0 bases from J, with 8 bases in between. Germline-derived CDR1 and CDR2 are MDHEN and SYDVKM. Here the CDR3 reads CASSFAGSNYGYTF. DNA for the CDR3: TGTGCCAGCAGTTTTGCGGGGTCTAACTATGGCTACACCTTC.

This clonotype occurred many times. The V and J genes are TRBV27 and TRBJ1-6, with D possibly TRBD1 on 6 matching bases. The germline CDR1 and CDR2 sequences are MNHEY and SMNVEV (reference sequence). The CDR3 spans 14 residues. V lost 7 bases and J lost 6, with 13 bases in between. The CDR3 DNA reads as TGTGCCAGCAATAAAGGACAGATTAATTCACCCCTCCACTTT. It yields the protein CASNKGQINSPLHF.

This clonotype has ten or more counts. The chain uses TRBV29-1 and TRBJ2-2; D not certain. CDR1 is SQVTM and CDR2 is ANQGSEA in the germline V gene. CDR3 length equals 13 residues. The V end lost 6 bases, the J end lost 7 bases, and 15 bases lay between the germline ends. Written as DNA, the CDR3 is TGCAGCGTGGGATCGTCCTTGTTCGGGGAGCTGTTTTTT. Encoded protein: CSVGSSLFGELFF.

This clonotype was seen many times. The rearrangement links TRBV7-6 to TRBJ2-2, with no clear D. This CDR3 has 11 amino acids. Trimming took off 6 bases at V and 8 bases at J, with 7 bases between the two ends. The germline gives CDR1 SGHVS, CDR2 FNYEAQ. The CDR3, as DNA: TGTGCCAGCAGTATGGGTGGGGAGCTGTTTTTT. Translation gives CASSMGGELFF.

The gene calls are TRBV6-4 and TRBJ1-6; the D gene is possibly TRBD1 (6 bases). Germline-derived CDR1 and CDR2 are MRHNA and SNTAGT. CDR3 length: 13 amino acids. V lost 3 bases to trimming and J lost 6 bases, with 6 bases between them. The CDR3 here is CASSEQGNSPLHF. In DNA form, the CDR3 reads TGTGCCAGCAGTGAACAGGGTAATTCACCCCTCCACTTT.

This clonotype has at least ten counts. V is TRBV28 and J is TRBJ2-7; 9 bases align to TRBD1. The CDR3 loop spans 15 amino acids. CDR1 is MDHEN, CDR2 SYDVKM, per germline. Trimming removed 6 bases from V and 1 base from J; junction bases left unmatched: 7. The CDR3 region has the DNA TGTGCCAGCAGCTCAGGCGGGACAGGGTCCTACGAGCAGTACTTC. It specifies CASSSGGTGSYEQYF.

The J gene is TRBJ1-1, the V gene TRBV6-2 or TRBV6-3, with a weak D call TRBD1 (6 bases). CDR3 size: 16 residues. Deletions cut 2 bases from V and 4 bases from J, with 17 bases between. Germline V gene data show CDR1 as MNHEY and CDR2 as SVGEGT. The CDR3 spells CASSYRRLDRRTEAFF. In nucleotides, the CDR3 is TGTGCCAGCAGTTACCGCCGGCTAGACAGGCGCACTGAAGCTTTCTTT.

This clonotype was detected ten times or more. This rearrangement joins TRBV30 to TRBJ2-4, with TRBD1 matching over 8 bases. Germline V gene data show CDR1 as GTSNPN and CDR2 as SVGIG (reference sequence). The trim removed 5 bases at V and 6 bases at J, leaving 0 bases unmatched. This CDR3 is 11 amino acids long. CDR3 amino acids: CAWGQGNIQYF. DNA of the CDR3: TGTGCCTGGGGACAGGGAAACATTCAGTACTTC. Using reference TRBV30 and TRBJ2-4 for the parts outside the CDR3, the full variable domain is SQTIHQWPATLVQPVGSPLSLECTVEGTSNPNLYWYRQAAGRGLQLLFYSVGIGQISSEVPQNLSASRPQDRQFILSSKKLLLSDSGFYLCAWGQGNIQYFGAGTRLSVL.

The rearrangement uses TRBV13 and TRBJ1-2; a possible D gene is TRBD1 (6 bases). Germline V gene lookup returns CDR1 PRHDT and CDR2 FYEKMQ (reference sequence). This CDR3 has 15 amino acids. With 2 bases removed from V and 3 bases from J, the gap between germline ends came to 13 bases. The CDR3 protein is CASSLPQGGYYGYTF. CDR3 coding DNA: TGTGCCAGCAGCTTACCACAGGGAGGTTACTATGGCTACACCTTC.